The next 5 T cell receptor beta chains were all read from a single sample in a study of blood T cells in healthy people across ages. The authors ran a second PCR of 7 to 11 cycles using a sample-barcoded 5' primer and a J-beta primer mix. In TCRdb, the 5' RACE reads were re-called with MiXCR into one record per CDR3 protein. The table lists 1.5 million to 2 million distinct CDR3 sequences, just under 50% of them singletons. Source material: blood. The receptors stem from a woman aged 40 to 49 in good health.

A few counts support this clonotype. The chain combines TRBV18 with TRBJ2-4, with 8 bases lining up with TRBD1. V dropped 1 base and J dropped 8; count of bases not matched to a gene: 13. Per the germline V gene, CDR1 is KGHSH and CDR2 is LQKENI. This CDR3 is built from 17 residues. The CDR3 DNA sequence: TGTGCCAGCTCACCACAATGGGACAGGTGGTTCGTGGACATTCAGTACTTC. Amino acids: CASSPQWDRWFVDIQYF. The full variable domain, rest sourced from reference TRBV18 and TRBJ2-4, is NAGVMQNPRHLVRRRGQEARLRCSPMKGHSHVYWYRQLPEEGLKFMVYLQKENIIDESGMPKERFSAEFPKEGPSILRIQQVVRGDSAAYFCASSPQWDRWFVDIQYFGAGTRLSVL.

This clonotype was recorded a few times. The CDR3 region is CASASYGRGPQETQYF. In DNA form, the CDR3 reads TGTGCCAGCGCGAGCTACGGGCGGGGGCCCCAAGAGACCCAGTACTTC. The chain couples TRBV7-2 to TRBJ2-5, with a possible D match to TRBD2 (7 bases). Per germline, CDR1 SGHTA and CDR2 FQGNSA. CDR3 length: 16 amino acids. V was clipped by 8 bases and J by 1 base, with 20 bases between them.

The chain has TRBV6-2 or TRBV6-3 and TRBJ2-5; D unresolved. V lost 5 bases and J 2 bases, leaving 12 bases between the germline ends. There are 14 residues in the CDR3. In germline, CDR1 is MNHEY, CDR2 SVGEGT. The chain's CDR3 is CASSRQEVQETQYF. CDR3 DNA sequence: TGTGCCAGCAGTCGTCAAGAGGTTCAAGAGACCCAGTACTTC.

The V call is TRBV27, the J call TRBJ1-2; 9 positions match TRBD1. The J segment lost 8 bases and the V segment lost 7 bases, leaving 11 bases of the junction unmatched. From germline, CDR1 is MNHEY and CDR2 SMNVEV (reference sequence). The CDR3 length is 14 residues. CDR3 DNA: TGTGCCAGCAATCAAAGGACAGGGGAGGGAGGCTACACCTTC. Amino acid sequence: CASNQRTGEGGYTF.

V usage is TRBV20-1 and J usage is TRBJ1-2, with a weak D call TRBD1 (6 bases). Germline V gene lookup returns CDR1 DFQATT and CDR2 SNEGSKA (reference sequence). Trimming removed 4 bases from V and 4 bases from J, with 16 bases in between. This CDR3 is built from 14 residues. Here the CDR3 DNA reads TGCAGTGCTAACTTCCTCTACAGGGCCTATGGCTACACCTTC. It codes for CSANFLYRAYGYTF.